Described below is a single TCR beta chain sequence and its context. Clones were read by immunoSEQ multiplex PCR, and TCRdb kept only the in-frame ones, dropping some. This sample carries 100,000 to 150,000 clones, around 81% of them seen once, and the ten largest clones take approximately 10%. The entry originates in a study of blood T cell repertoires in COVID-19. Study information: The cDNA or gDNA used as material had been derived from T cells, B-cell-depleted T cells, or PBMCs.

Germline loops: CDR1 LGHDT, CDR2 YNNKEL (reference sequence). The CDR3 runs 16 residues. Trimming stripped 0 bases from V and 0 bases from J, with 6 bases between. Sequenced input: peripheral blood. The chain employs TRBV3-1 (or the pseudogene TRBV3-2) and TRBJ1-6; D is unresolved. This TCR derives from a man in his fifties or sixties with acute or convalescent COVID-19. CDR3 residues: CASSQDRSSYNSPLHF. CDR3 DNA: TGTGCCAGCAGCCAAGATCGGAGCTCCTATAATTCACCCCTCCACTTT.